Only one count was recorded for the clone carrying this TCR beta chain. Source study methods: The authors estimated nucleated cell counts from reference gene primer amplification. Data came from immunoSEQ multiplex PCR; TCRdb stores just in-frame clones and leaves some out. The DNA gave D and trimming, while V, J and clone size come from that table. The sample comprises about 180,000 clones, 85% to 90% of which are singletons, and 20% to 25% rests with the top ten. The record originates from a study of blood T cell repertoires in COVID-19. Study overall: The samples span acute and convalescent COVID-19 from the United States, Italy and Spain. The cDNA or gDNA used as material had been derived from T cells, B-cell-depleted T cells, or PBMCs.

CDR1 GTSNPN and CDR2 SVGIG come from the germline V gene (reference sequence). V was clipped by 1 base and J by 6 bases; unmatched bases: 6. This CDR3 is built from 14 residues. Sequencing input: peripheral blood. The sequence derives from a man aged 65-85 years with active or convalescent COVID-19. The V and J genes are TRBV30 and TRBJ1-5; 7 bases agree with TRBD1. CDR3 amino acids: CAWSGGQVFQPQHF. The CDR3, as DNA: TGTGCCTGGAGTGGAGGACAGGTGTTTCAGCCCCAGCATTTT.